The rows below give T cell receptor beta chains drawn from one sample of a study of blood T cell repertoires in COVID-19. Assay used: immunoSEQ multiplex PCR; TCRdb lists only in-frame clones, some missing. In the table there are 200,000 to 300,000 clones, 88% of which are singletons. The sample consisted of PBMCs or T cells enriched from blood (not recorded which). These TCRs come from a woman aged 35 to 49 with acute COVID-19. The CDR3 runs from the conserved cysteine through the conserved F or W. The D gene is left open where the match is weak. Clone size, where shown, is once, few, many, or a class for clones that have expanded.

clone_size | j_call | v_call | d_call | cdr3_length | cdr3_aa | cdr3_nt
. | TRBJ1-2 | TRBV5-6 | TRBD1 | 13 | CASSLDRGPGYTF | TGTGCCAGCAGCCTCGACAGGGGGCCTGGCTACACCTTC
. | TRBJ2-1 | TRBV19 | . | 13 | CASSMVTVNEQFF | TGTGCCAGTAGTATGGTAACGGTCAATGAGCAGTTCTTC
. | TRBJ2-7 | TRBV12-3/TRBV12-4 | TRBD2 | 13 | CASSRAGAYEQYF | TGTGCCAGCAGCCGGGCGGGGGCCTACGAGCAGTACTTC
. | TRBJ2-3 | TRBV4-3 | . | 15 | CASSQEAFPTDTQYF | TGCGCCAGCAGCCAAGAGGCCTTTCCCACAGATACGCAGTATTTT
few | TRBJ1-4 | TRBV10-3 | . | 13 | CAIRGQGNEKLFF | TGTGCCATCAGGGGGCAGGGTAATGAAAAACTGTTTTTT
. | TRBJ1-1 | TRBV5-6 | TRBD1 | 14 | CASAWTGGNTEAFF | TGTGCCAGCGCCTGGACAGGGGGCAACACTGAAGCTTTCTTT
. | TRBJ2-5 | TRBV5-4 | TRBD2 | 15 | CASSSAGGAGETQYF | TGTGCCAGCAGCTCGGCCGGGGGGGCAGGTGAGACCCAGTACTTC
. | TRBJ1-1 | TRBV11-2 | . | 14 | CASSSTAMNTEAFF | TGTGCCAGCAGCTCGACAGCGATGAACACTGAAGCTTTCTTT
once | TRBJ2-1 | TRBV11-2 | . | 14 | CASSLGYGNNEQFF | TGTGCCAGCAGCTTGGGGTACGGGAACAATGAGCAGTTCTTC
. | TRBJ2-3 | TRBV24-1 | TRBD1 | 15 | CATSGQGATVDTQYF | TGTGCCACCAGTGGGCAGGGGGCCACAGTAGATACGCAGTATTTT
. | TRBJ1-2 | TRBV10-3 | TRBD1 | 16 | CAISAHGQGMNYGYTF | TGTGCCATCAGTGCACATGGACAGGGGATGAACTATGGCTACACCTTC
. | TRBJ1-4 | TRBV6-5 | . | 14 | CASSRDSTNEKLFF | TGTGCCAGCAGCCGAGACAGTACTAATGAAAAACTGTTTTTT
. | TRBJ1-3 | TRBV2 | TRBD1 | 16 | CASSETDRSSGNTIYF | TGTGCCAGCAGTGAAACGGACAGGAGCTCTGGAAACACCATATATTTT
. | TRBJ1-5 | TRBV28 | TRBD1 | 15 | CASSRDRGINQPQHF | TGTGCCAGCAGTCGAGACAGGGGGATCAATCAGCCCCAGCATTTT
. | TRBJ2-5 | TRBV11-3 | . | 14 | CASSHPAAQLTQYF | TGTGCCAGCAGCCACCCCGCCGCACAGCTGACCCAGTACTTC
. | TRBJ1-3 | TRBV5-1 | . | 13 | CASSQGTGNTIYF | TGCGCCAGCAGTCAAGGGACAGGAAACACCATATATTTT
. | TRBJ1-2 | TRBV9 | . | 14 | CASSVTLSPSGYTF | TGTGCCAGCAGCGTAACCCTATCGCCTTCCGGCTACACCTTC
. | TRBJ2-1 | TRBV7-8 | TRBD2 | 15 | CASSLGTSGGYEQFF | TGTGCCAGCAGCTTAGGGACTAGCGGGGGATATGAGCAGTTCTTC
once | TRBJ1-3 | TRBV10-1 | TRBD1 | 15 | CASRSDRGSGNTIYF | TGCGCCAGCAGGTCGGACAGGGGCTCTGGAAACACCATATATTTT
. | TRBJ1-6 | TRBV27 | . | 13 | CASSLYGRSPLHF | TGTGCCAGCAGTTTATACGGTCGGTCACCCCTCCACTTT
. | TRBJ2-1 | TRBV5-1 | TRBD1 | 17 | CASSLGWRGGQGNEQFF | TGCGCCAGCAGCTTGGGGTGGAGAGGGGGCCAGGGAAATGAGCAGTTCTTC
. | TRBJ1-6 | TRBV27 | TRBD1 | 16 | CASSLLQQGNKAPLHF | TGTGCCAGCAGTCTCTTGCAACAGGGGAATAAGGCACCCCTCCACTTT
. | TRBJ1-1 | TRBV5-1 | TRBD1 | 13 | CASGGQGTTEAFF | TGCGCCAGCGGGGGACAGGGGACCACTGAAGCTTTCTTT
. | TRBJ2-1 | TRBV27 | . | 15 | CASSDDTSSYNEQFF | TGTGCCAGCAGTGATGACACGAGCTCCTACAATGAGCAGTTCTTC
. | TRBJ2-3 | TRBV24-1 | TRBD2 | 18 | CATSDRKILAGGTDTQYF | TGTGCCACCAGTGACCGGAAGATACTAGCGGGAGGCACAGATACGCAGTATTTT
. | TRBJ2-3 | TRBV5-6 | TRBD2 | 16 | CASSYKTSGLTDTQYF | TGTGCCAGCAGCTATAAGACTAGCGGGCTCACAGATACGCAGTATTTT
. | TRBJ2-1 | TRBV7-8 | TRBD2 | 18 | CASSLLSGGALKVNEQFF | TGTGCCAGCAGCTTGCTAAGCGGGGGGGCCTTAAAGGTCAATGAGCAGTTCTTC
. | TRBJ1-5 | TRBV19 | . | 15 | CASSLVRQGNQPQHF | TGTGCCAGTAGTCTAGTCAGGCAGGGTAATCAGCCCCAGCATTTT
. | TRBJ2-1 | TRBV20-1 | TRBD1 | 14 | CSASRAGGPDEQFF | TGCAGTGCTAGTAGGGCAGGGGGTCCCGATGAGCAGTTCTTC
. | TRBJ2-3 | TRBV10-2 | . | 14 | CASSEIGETDTQYF | TGCGCCAGCAGTGAGATCGGGGAGACAGATACGCAGTATTTT
. | TRBJ1-1 | TRBV27 | . | 14 | CASRPPRQPQEAFF | TGTGCCAGCCGTCCCCCCAGACAGCCCCAAGAGGCTTTCTTT
once | TRBJ2-5 | TRBV28 | . | 15 | CASSSRQANQETQYF | TGTGCCAGCAGTTCCCGACAGGCGAACCAAGAGACCCAGTACTTC
. | TRBJ2-1 | TRBV7-9 | . | 15 | CASSLSGHTRDEQFF | TGTGCCAGCAGCCTCTCGGGACACACCAGGGATGAGCAGTTCTTC
. | TRBJ1-1 | TRBV6-5 | . | 12 | CASTQGNTEAFF | TGTGCCAGCACTCAGGGGAACACTGAAGCTTTCTTT
. | TRBJ2-7 | TRBV5-6 | TRBD1 | 14 | CASRYGQGPYEQYF | TGTGCCAGCAGGTACGGACAGGGGCCCTACGAGCAGTACTTC
. | TRBJ1-1 | TRBV7-2 | . | 12 | CASSFSTTEAFF | TGTGCCAGCAGCTTCAGTACCACTGAAGCTTTCTTT
. | TRBJ1-2 | TRBV27 | . | 14 | CASSPPGSPYGYTF | TGTGCCAGCAGTCCCCCTGGGAGCCCCTATGGCTACACCTTC
. | TRBJ2-1 | TRBV19 | TRBD1 | 16 | CASSTYRDRGSVEQFF | TGTGCCAGTAGTACCTACCGGGACAGGGGAAGTGTTGAGCAGTTCTTC
. | TRBJ2-5 | TRBV5-5 | . | 12 | CASSFASGTQYF | TGTGCCAGCAGCTTCGCGTCGGGGACCCAGTACTTC
. | TRBJ1-2 | TRBV4-3 | . | 14 | CASSPTVSNYGYTF | TGCGCCAGCAGCCCAACAGTATCTAACTATGGCTACACCTTC
. | TRBJ1-5 | TRBV19 | . | 15 | CASNLFGGGNQPQHF | TGTGCCAGTAACCTTTTCGGCGGCGGCAATCAGCCCCAGCATTTT
. | TRBJ2-1 | TRBV4-2 | TRBD2 | 16 | CASSLHTSGGWNEQFF | TGTGCCAGCAGCCTACATACTAGCGGGGGATGGAATGAGCAGTTCTTC
. | TRBJ2-3 | TRBV5-1 | TRBD2 | 16 | CASSWGSGLATDTQYF | TGCGCCAGCAGCTGGGGATCTGGACTAGCTACAGATACGCAGTATTTT
. | TRBJ2-3 | TRBV4-3 | . | 16 | CASSPSAAARTDTQYF | TGCGCCAGCAGCCCATCCGCGGCGGCGCGCACAGATACGCAGTATTTT
few | TRBJ1-3 | TRBV6-5 | . | 14 | CASSPRRRGNTIYF | TGTGCCAGCAGCCCGAGGCGTCGTGGAAACACCATATATTTT
. | TRBJ2-2 | TRBV10-3 | TRBD1 | 15 | CAIRKGARDTGELFF | TGTGCCATCAGAAAGGGGGCTCGGGACACCGGGGAGCTGTTTTTT
. | TRBJ2-7 | TRBV6-5 | TRBD2 | 13 | CASGAGTNYEQYF | TGTGCCAGCGGGGCCGGGACTAACTACGAGCAGTACTTC
. | TRBJ1-5 | TRBV3-1/TRBV3-2 | . | 16 | CASSPRSGVPYQPQHF | TGTGCCAGCAGCCCAAGGTCGGGGGTGCCCTATCAGCCCCAGCATTTT
. | TRBJ1-1 | TRBV5-1 | TRBD1 | 13 | CASVGTVNTEAFF | TGCGCCAGCGTGGGGACAGTGAACACTGAAGCTTTCTTT
. | TRBJ2-5 | TRBV2 | . | 13 | CANSQGRLETQYF | TGTGCCAACTCTCAGGGGCGGTTGGAGACCCAGTACTTC
. | TRBJ1-1 | TRBV29-1 | . | 12 | CSVTTGLGDAFF | TGCAGCGTGACGACAGGTCTCGGAGACGCTTTCTTT
. | TRBJ2-3 | TRBV2 | . | 11 | CASKSFDTQYF | TGTGCCAGCAAATCTTTTGATACGCAGTATTTT